Each of the 21 T cell receptor beta chains below was sequenced from the same sample in a study of T cell repertoires in cytomegalovirus infection. Each CDR3 protein is one row after TCRdb ran MiXCR on the reads. Here the sample spans around 210,000 distinct CDR3 sequences, 5% to 8.5% being singletons. What was sequenced was PBMCs. The receptors shown here come from a human donor in good health (CMV status not recorded). Some clones in this sample may be carry-over from other donors' samples.

A few counts support this clonotype. CDR3 residues: CASSFTGAVGTQYF. For the CDR3, the DNA is TGCGCCAGCAGCTTTACAGGGGCAGTGGGGACCCAGTACTTC. The chain links TRBV5-1 to TRBJ2-5; 7 bases align to TRBD1. Germline CDR1 is SGHRS and CDR2 is YFSETQ. The CDR3 extends over 14 amino acids. Trimming removed 2 bases from V and 7 bases from J; junction bases left unmatched: 8.

This clonotype was observed many times. The V call is TRBV7-8, the J call TRBJ2-5, with 8 bases identical to TRBD1. CDR3 length: 16 amino acids. The V segment lost 0 bases and the J segment 2 bases; nucleotides outside the gene matches: 5. The germline CDR1 and CDR2 sequences are SGHVS and FQNEAQ. The CDR3 DNA reads as TGTGCCAGCAGCTTAGCCCAGGACAGGGATCAAGAGACCCAGTACTTC. Protein product: CASSLAQDRDQETQYF. Together with reference TRBV7-8 and TRBJ2-5, the CDR3 gives the full variable domain: GAGVSQSPRYKVAKRGQDVALRCDPISGHVSLFWYQQALGQGPEFLTYFQNEAQLDKSGLPSDRFFAERPEGSVSTLKIQRTQQEDSAVYLCASSLAQDRDQETQYFGPGTRLLVL.

The chain joins TRBV5-1 to TRBJ2-3, with D perhaps TRBD1 (5 bases). CDR1 and CDR2 from the germline V gene are SGHRS and YFSETQ. The CDR3 covers 16 residues. V lost 2 bases and J lost 3, with 16 bases in between. The CDR3 DNA follows: TGCGCCAGCAGCTTCGGGCCTGAAAGGGGAACAGATACGCAGTATTTT. This encodes CASSFGPERGTDTQYF.

Points on this clonotype: This clone may be a read error of a much larger clone one base away. Because the CDR3 is missing its conserved closing phenylalanine or tryptophan, this is likely a read error. This chain links TRBV20-1 with TRBJ2-5; D is unresolved. Germline V gives CDR1 DFQATT, CDR2 SNEGSKA (reference sequence). With 2 bases removed from V and 5 bases from J, the gap between germline ends came to 6 bases. The CDR3 totals 11 residues. The CDR3 is CSARYLETQYL. The CDR3 DNA sequence: TGCAGTGCTAGATATTTGGAGACCCAGTACTTA.

This clonotype was counted many times. The rearrangement uses TRBV6-6 and TRBJ2-2; D is possibly TRBD2 (5 bases). V was clipped by 8 bases and J by 2 bases, with 9 bases between them. The CDR3 covers 13 residues. CDR1 is MNHNY and CDR2 is SVGAGI in the germline V gene (reference sequence). CDR3 coding DNA: TGTGCCAGCTATGGACTCAACACCGGGGAGCTGTTTTTT. It codes for CASYGLNTGELFF.

Many counts were recorded for this clonotype. The V and J genes are TRBV19 and TRBJ1-1, with D unclear. The CDR3 is made up of 11 amino acids. CDR1 LNHDA and CDR2 SQIVND come from the germline V gene (reference sequence). The V end was cut by 1 base, the J end by 6 bases, with 3 bases between. The CDR3 DNA reads as TGTGCCAGTAGTATAGGGGCTGAAGCTTTCTTT. This sequence encodes CASSIGAEAFF.

This clonotype has a count of ten or more. The CDR3 nucleotides read TGTGCCAGCAGCTTACGTCTGAGCAATCAGCCCCAGCATTTT. This sequence encodes CASSLRLSNQPQHF. The genes are TRBV7-2 and TRBJ1-5; D remains unclear. The germline V gene has CDR1 SGHTA and CDR2 FQGNSA. Trimming stripped 2 bases from V and 1 base from J, with 6 bases between. CDR3 length: 14 residues.

This sequence joins TRBV4-1 and TRBJ2-4; possibly TRBD1 for D (5 bases). The CDR3 length is 16 residues. The germline V gene has CDR1 MGHRA and CDR2 YSYEKL. The germline V and J ends were trimmed by 1 base and 1 base, with 11 bases remaining between them. The DNA of the CDR3 is TGCGCCAGCAGCCAAGTCGGTGCAGGGGCCAAAAACATTCAGTACTTC. This codes for CASSQVGAGAKNIQYF.

The table lists this clonotype with many counts. The V call is TRBV2, the J call TRBJ2-2; a weak D match, TRBD2 (6 bases). V was pared by 3 bases and J by 4 bases, with 18 bases between. CDR1 is SNHLY, CDR2 FYNNEI, per germline. The CDR3 contains 17 residues. The chain's CDR3 is CASSDLGGPEFTGELFF. CDR3 DNA sequence: TGTGCCAGCAGTGACCTGGGGGGACCAGAGTTCACCGGGGAGCTGTTTTTT.

This clonotype was found many times. The gene calls are TRBV7-2 and TRBJ2-3; 9 bases line up with TRBD2. Looked up from germline, CDR1 is SGHTA and CDR2 is FQGNSA. Trimming took 1 base from V and 1 from J; bases not matched to a gene: 3. This CDR3 region has 16 residues. The CDR3 nucleotides read TGTGCCAGCAGCTTAGTCGCTAGCGGGGGCACAGATACGCAGTATTTT. Translated, it gives CASSLVASGGTDTQYF.

As for this clonotype: A junction end diverges from the germline sequence, so it may reflect a read error. The chain links TRBV7-2 to TRBJ1-2; possibly TRBD1 for D (5 bases). CDR1 is SGHTA and CDR2 is FQGNSA in the germline V gene. This CDR3 is 14 amino acids long. The chain's CDR3 is CANSPSHGARGYTF. CDR3 in DNA: TGTGCCAACAGCCCCTCACATGGGGCGCGGGGCTACACCTTC. The whole variable domain, filled in from reference TRBV7-2 and TRBJ1-2, reads GAGVSQSPSNKVTEKGKDVELRCDPISGHTALYWYRQSLGQGLEFLIYFQGNSAPDKSGLPSDRFSAERTGGSVSTLTIQRTQQEDSAVYLCANSPSHGARGYTFGSGTRLTVV.

This chain uses TRBV6-5 with TRBJ1-2; D gene unclear. CDR1 and CDR2 (germline): MNHEY, SVGAGI. Trimming cost V 6 bases and J 7 bases, with 15 bases left between them. This CDR3 spans 13 amino acids. CDR3 in DNA: TGTGCCAGCAGGGGATGGCTGGGCGGTGGCTACACCTTC. Amino acid sequence: CASRGWLGGGYTF.

This sequence joins TRBV19 and TRBJ1-1; tentative D call: TRBD1 (5 bases). This CDR3 has 14 amino acids. Germline V gives CDR1 LNHDA, CDR2 SQIVND (reference sequence). V was cut by 8 bases and J by 0 bases, with 13 bases left in between. Written as DNA, the CDR3 is TGTGCCAGTTCCTTCAGGGCGTTGAACACTGAAGCTTTCTTT. Encoded protein: CASSFRALNTEAFF.

This clonotype was recorded many times. V and J are TRBV5-6 and TRBJ1-4, with TRBD1 as a possible D gene (6 bases). Trimming stripped 4 bases from V and 0 bases from J, with 10 bases between. The CDR3 is 15 amino acids. The germline CDR1 and CDR2 sequences are SGHDT and YYEEEE. This CDR3 reads CASSAPGATNEKLFF. CDR3 nucleotide sequence: TGTGCCAGCAGCGCCCCAGGGGCAACTAATGAAAAACTGTTTTTT.

This clonotype has just a few counts. The J gene is TRBJ1-1, the V gene TRBV28; no firm D call. Trimming left V 2 bases short and J 7 bases short, with 8 bases between. Germline CDR1 reads MDHEN; CDR2 reads SYDVKM. The CDR3 has 12 amino acids. In DNA, the CDR3 is TGTGCCAGCAGTTTAAACGTCTTTGAAGCTTTCTTT. This gives the protein CASSLNVFEAFF.

This clonotype was picked up many times. The J gene is TRBJ2-2, the V gene TRBV29-1; D is undetermined. In germline, CDR1 is SQVTM, CDR2 ANQGSEA. V dropped 4 bases and J dropped 1 base, with 13 bases sitting between them. This CDR3 is 15 amino acids long. DNA of the CDR3: TGCAGCGTTGTTCGCGTCTCCGAGAACACCGGGGAGCTGTTTTTT. This sequence encodes CSVVRVSENTGELFF.

Ten or more counts support this clonotype. The rearrangement links TRBV24-1 to TRBJ2-2; 7 nucleotides align to TRBD1. Per the germline V gene, CDR1 is KGHDR and CDR2 is SFDVKD. Trimming at V came to 3 bases and at J to 7 bases, leaving 7 bases not matched to a gene. The CDR3 contains 15 residues. CDR3 amino acids: CATSDPLTGRGELFF. CDR3 nucleotides: TGTGCCACCAGTGATCCTCTGACAGGGCGCGGGGAGCTGTTTTTT.

At least ten counts were recorded for this clonotype. The chain employs TRBV29-1 and TRBJ2-1; 8 nucleotides agree with TRBD1. There are 15 residues in the CDR3. The V gene end was trimmed by 1 base and the J gene end by 10 bases; junction bases not matched to a gene: 12. Germline V gene sequence: CDR1 SQVTM, CDR2 ANQGSEA. CDR3 nucleotides: TGCAGCGTTGAAGGTTTCGGGCAGGGGGCAGGAGAGCAGTTCTTC. Its protein is CSVEGFGQGAGEQFF.

This clonotype was picked up many times. The rearrangement joins TRBV5-6 to TRBJ1-6, with a weak D call TRBD1 (6 bases). Trimming pared 1 base from V and 10 bases from J, leaving 12 bases between. From germline, CDR1 is SGHDT and CDR2 YYEEEE. This CDR3 is built from 14 residues. The CDR3 DNA sequence: TGTGCCAGCAGCTTGACAGGGACCAGCTCACCCCTCCACTTT. It encodes CASSLTGTSSPLHF. Drawing the rest from reference TRBV5-6 and TRBJ1-6, the complete variable domain is DAGVTQSPTHLIKTRGQQVTLRCSPKSGHDTVSWYQQALGQGPQFIFQYYEEEERQRGNFPDRFSGHQFPNYSSELNVNALLLGDSALYLCASSLTGTSSPLHFGNGTRLTVT.

This clonotype was found many times. The V call is TRBV12-3 or TRBV12-4, the J call TRBJ1-6, with 8 positions matching TRBD1. Trimming removed 7 bases from V and 8 bases from J; junction bases left unmatched: 7. The CDR3 extends over 14 amino acids. This CDR3 reads CASTGQGRDSPLHF. CDR3 coding DNA: TGTGCCAGCACCGGACAGGGAAGGGATTCACCCCTCCACTTT.

This clonotype was recorded at least ten times. The chain recombines TRBV7-2 with TRBJ1-2; no clear D. This CDR3 has 13 amino acids. The V end was cut by 4 bases, the J end by 4 bases, with 10 bases between. CDR1 is SGHTA, CDR2 FQGNSA, per germline. CDR3 in DNA: TGTGCCAGCAGCTCAGAAGGAGGCTATGGCTACACCTTC. Encoded protein: CASSSEGGYGYTF.